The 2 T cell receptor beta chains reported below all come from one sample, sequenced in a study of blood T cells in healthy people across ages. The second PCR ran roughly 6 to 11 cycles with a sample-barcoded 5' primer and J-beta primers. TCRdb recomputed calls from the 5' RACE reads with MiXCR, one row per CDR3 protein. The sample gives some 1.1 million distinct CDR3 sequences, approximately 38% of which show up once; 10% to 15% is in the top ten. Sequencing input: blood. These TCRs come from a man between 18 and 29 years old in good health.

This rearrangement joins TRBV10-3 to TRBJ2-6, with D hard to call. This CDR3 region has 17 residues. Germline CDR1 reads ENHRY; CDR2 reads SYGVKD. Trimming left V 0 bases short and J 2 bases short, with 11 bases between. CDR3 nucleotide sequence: TGTGCCATCAGTGAGTCGAGTTGTGCGCCTGGGGCCAACGTCCTGACTTTC. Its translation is CAISESSCAPGANVLTF.

The chain's CDR3 is CASSVEIGATEAFF. The CDR3 coding sequence is TGTGCCAGCAGCGTAGAAATTGGGGCCACTGAAGCTTTCTTT. This chain uses TRBV9 with TRBJ1-1; possibly TRBD1 for D (5 bases). The CDR3 extends over 14 amino acids. Germline V gene lookup returns CDR1 SGDLS and CDR2 YYNGEE. The germline V and J ends were trimmed by 0 bases and 4 bases, with 10 bases remaining between them.